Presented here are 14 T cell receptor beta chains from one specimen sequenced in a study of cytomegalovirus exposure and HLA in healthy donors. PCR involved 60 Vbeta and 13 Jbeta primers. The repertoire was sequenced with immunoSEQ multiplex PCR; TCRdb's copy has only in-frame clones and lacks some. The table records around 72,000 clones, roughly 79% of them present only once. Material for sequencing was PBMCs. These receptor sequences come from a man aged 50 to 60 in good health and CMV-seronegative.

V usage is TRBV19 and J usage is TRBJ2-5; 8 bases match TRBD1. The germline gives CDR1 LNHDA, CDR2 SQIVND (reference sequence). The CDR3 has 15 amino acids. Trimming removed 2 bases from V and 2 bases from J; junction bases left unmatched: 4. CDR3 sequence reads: CASSITGGKQETQYF. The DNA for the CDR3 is TGTGCCAGTAGTATAACAGGGGGGAAGCAAGAGACCCAGTACTTC.

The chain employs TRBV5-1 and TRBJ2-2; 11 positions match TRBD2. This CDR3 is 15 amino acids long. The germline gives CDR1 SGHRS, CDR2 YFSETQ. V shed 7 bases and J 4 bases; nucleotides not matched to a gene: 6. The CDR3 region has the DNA TGCGCCAGCGGTACTAGCGGGGGTTTCACCGGGGAGCTGTTTTTT. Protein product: CASGTSGGFTGELFF.

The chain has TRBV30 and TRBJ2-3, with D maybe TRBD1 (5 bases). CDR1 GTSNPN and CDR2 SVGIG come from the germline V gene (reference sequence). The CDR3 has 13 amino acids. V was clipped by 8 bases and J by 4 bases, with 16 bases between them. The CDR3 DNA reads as TGTGCCGGCAATTATGGGGCCTCAGATACGCAGTATTTT. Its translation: CAGNYGASDTQYF.

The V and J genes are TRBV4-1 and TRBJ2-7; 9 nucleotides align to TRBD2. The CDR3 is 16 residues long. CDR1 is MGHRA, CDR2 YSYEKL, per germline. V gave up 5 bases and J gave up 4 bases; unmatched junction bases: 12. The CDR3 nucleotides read TGCGCCAGCAGCTCGCCCGTAGCGGGGGCGCCGTACGAGCAGTACTTC. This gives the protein CASSSPVAGAPYEQYF.

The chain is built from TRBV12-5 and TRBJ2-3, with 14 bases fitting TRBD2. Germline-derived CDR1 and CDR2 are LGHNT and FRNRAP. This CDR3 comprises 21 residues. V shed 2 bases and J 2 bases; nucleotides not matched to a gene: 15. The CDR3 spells CASGLRAFVRLAGGDTDTQYF. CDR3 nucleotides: TGTGCTAGTGGTTTGCGAGCCTTCGTGCGACTAGCGGGGGGGGACACAGATACGCAGTATTTT.

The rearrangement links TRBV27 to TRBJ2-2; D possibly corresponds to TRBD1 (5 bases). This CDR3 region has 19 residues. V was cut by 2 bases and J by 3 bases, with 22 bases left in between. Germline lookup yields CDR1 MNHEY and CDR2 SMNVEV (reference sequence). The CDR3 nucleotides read TGTGCCAGCAGTTTAAAATCCGTCCAGGGCTTGAGCTACACCGGGGAGCTGTTTTTT. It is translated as CASSLKSVQGLSYTGELFF.

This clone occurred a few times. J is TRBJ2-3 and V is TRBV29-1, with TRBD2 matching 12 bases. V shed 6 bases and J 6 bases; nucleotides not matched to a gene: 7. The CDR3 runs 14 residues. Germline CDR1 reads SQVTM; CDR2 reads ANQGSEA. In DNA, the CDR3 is TGCAGCGTCACTAGCGGGGGGCCGCGTGATACGCAGTATTTT. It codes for CSVTSGGPRDTQYF.

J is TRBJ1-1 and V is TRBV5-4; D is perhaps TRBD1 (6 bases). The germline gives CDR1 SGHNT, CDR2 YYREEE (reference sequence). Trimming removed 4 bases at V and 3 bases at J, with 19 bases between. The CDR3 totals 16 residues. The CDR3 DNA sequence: TGTGCCAGCAGCCTAGACCGGGACAAGGATCACACTGAAGCTTTCTTT. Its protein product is CASSLDRDKDHTEAFF.

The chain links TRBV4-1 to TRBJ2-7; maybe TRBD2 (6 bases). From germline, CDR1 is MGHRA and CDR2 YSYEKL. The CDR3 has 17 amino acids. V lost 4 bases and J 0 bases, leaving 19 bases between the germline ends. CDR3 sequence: CASSLKDTGGDSYEQYF. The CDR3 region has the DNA TGCGCCAGCAGCCTCAAAGACACGGGCGGGGACTCCTACGAGCAGTACTTC.

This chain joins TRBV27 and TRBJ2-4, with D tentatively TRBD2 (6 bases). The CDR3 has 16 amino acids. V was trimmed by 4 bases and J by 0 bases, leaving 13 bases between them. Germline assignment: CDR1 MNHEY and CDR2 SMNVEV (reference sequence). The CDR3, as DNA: TGTGCCAGCAGTTCGGGGGAGTACATAGCCAAAAACATTCAGTACTTC. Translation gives CASSSGEYIAKNIQYF.

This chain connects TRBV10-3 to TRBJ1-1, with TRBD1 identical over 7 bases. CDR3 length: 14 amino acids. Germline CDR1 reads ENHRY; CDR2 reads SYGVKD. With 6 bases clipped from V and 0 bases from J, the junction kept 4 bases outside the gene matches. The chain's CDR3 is CAIRRQGMNTEAFF. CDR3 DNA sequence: TGTGCCATCAGACGACAGGGTATGAACACTGAAGCTTTCTTT.

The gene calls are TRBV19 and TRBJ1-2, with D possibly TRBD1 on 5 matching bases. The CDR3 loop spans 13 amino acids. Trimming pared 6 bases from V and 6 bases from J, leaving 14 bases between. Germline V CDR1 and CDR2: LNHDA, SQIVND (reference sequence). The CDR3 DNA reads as TGTGCCAGTAGCATGCGGGGCTCGGATGGCTACACCTTC. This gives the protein CASSMRGSDGYTF.

CDR3 in DNA: TGTGCCTGGAGAAGGGGGTCGAACACTGAAGCTTTCTTT. It codes for CAWRRGSNTEAFF. The genes are TRBV30 and TRBJ1-1; perhaps TRBD1 as D (6 bases). Trimming stripped 3 bases from V and 1 base from J, with 9 bases between. Germline assignment: CDR1 GTSNPN and CDR2 SVGIG (reference sequence). CDR3 length: 13 residues. The full variable domain, in which reference TRBV30 and TRBJ1-1 provide the parts outside the CDR3, is SQTIHQWPATLVQPVGSPLSLECTVEGTSNPNLYWYRQAAGRGLQLLFYSVGIGQISSEVPQNLSASRPQDRQFILSSKKLLLSDSGFYLCAWRRGSNTEAFFGQGTRLTVV.

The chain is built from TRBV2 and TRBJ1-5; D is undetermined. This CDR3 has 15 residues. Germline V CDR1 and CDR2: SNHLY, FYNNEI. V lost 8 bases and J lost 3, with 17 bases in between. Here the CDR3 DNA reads TGTGCCAGCCGGATCGGTCCGGGAGCCAATCAGCCCCAGCATTTT. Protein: CASRIGPGANQPQHF. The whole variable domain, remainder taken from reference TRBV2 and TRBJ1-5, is EPEVTQTPSHQVTQMGQEVILRCVPISNHLYFYWYRQILGQKVEFLVSFYNNEISEKSEIFDDQFSVERPDGSNFTLKIRSTKLEDSAMYFCASRIGPGANQPQHFGDGTRLSIL.